This T cell receptor (beta chain) was profiled in a study of cytomegalovirus exposure and HLA in healthy donors. The wider study: Early released data had around 88 million unique TCRs, all coming from HLA-typed donors.

The germline V gene encodes CDR1 SGHRS and CDR2 YFSETQ. The CDR3 is made up of 15 amino acids. V dropped 0 bases and J dropped 2 bases, with 10 bases sitting between them. In nominal health when sampled, donors likely had unrecorded immune exposures nonetheless. Both 60 Vbeta primers and 13 Jbeta primers went into the PCR. Original data processing: There were 80 million or so unique TCR beta chains by a later count, and some 10 million of them were shared. Produced via immunoSEQ multiplex PCR; TCRdb's table is partial and in-frame only. V and J calls and clone size come straight from that table; D and trimming were deduced from the DNA. This table holds over 150,000 clones, around 85% found once. General study points: Later genetic work tied a missense DCLRE1C variant to beta-chain V and J trimming.

Notes on this clone: Its cognate antigen is unknown. Other DNA sequences within the sample encode an identical CDR3.

The J gene is TRBJ2-3, the V gene TRBV5-1; no definite D call. Sequenced input: PBMCs. The receptor comes from a male donor in good health and CMV-seronegative. CDR3 residues: CASSLGGPSTDTQYF. DNA for the CDR3: TGCGCCAGCAGCTTGGGTGGCCCATCCACAGATACGCAGTATTTT.